This entry lists 29 T cell receptor beta chains sequenced from one sample in a study of OX40 agonist ivuxolimab in advanced cancers. The table came from immunoSEQ multiplex PCR; TCRdb's copy has only in-frame clones and leaves some out. The sample lists 50,000 to 80,000 clones; under 95% were seen once. Here the sequenced sample was CD4+ or CD8+ T cells sorted from blood, taken in a trial of the OX40 agonist ivuxolimab. These receptors all stem from an adult with an advanced solid tumor such as melanoma, head and neck, liver or kidney cancer.

CDR3 nucleotides: TGTGCCTGGGGGACTAGCGTCAGCCACGAGCAGTACTTC. Translation: CAWGTSVSHEQYF. This chain connects TRBV30 to TRBJ2-7; 10 nucleotides align to TRBD2. CDR3 length: 13 amino acids. With 5 bases clipped from V and 5 bases from J, the junction kept 6 bases outside the gene matches. The germline V gene has CDR1 GTSNPN and CDR2 SVGIG (reference sequence).

This rearrangement joins TRBV19 to TRBJ2-7; no firm D call. Germline-derived CDR1 and CDR2 are LNHDA and SQIVND (reference sequence). The germline V and J ends were trimmed by 2 bases and 5 bases, with 7 bases remaining between them. The CDR3 loop spans 12 amino acids. The CDR3 reads CASSIQSNEQYF. DNA of the CDR3: TGTGCCAGTAGTATACAGAGTAACGAGCAGTACTTC.

This chain connects TRBV27 to TRBJ2-7, with D hard to call. The CDR3 has 17 residues. V was shortened by 1 base and J by 2 bases, with 18 bases between the two germline ends. Germline-derived CDR1 and CDR2 are MNHEY and SMNVEV (reference sequence). The CDR3 DNA sequence: TGTGCCAGCAGTTTATTTGCTGTTAGTCAGGAGCCCTACGAGCAGTACTTC. This translates into CASSLFAVSQEPYEQYF.

The chain combines TRBV7-8 with TRBJ2-1; 11 bases are shared with TRBD2. Trimming removed 4 bases from V and 6 bases from J; junction bases left unmatched: 8. The CDR3 is 16 residues long. CDR1 and CDR2 (germline): SGHVS, FQNEAQ. The CDR3 DNA reads TGTGCCAGCAGCTCCCGGGTAGCGGGAGGGGGCAATGAGCAGTTCTTC. It encodes CASSSRVAGGGNEQFF.

The chain employs TRBV9 and TRBJ2-3; D unresolved. Germline CDR1 SGDLS, CDR2 YYNGEE. V dropped 1 base and J dropped 2 bases, with 17 bases sitting between them. CDR3 length equals 17 residues. CDR3 protein: CASSVTPVVNPTDTQYF. The CDR3 nucleotides read TGTGCCAGCAGCGTAACCCCGGTAGTTAATCCCACAGATACGCAGTATTTT.

The J gene is TRBJ2-5, the V gene TRBV29-1; D ambiguous. Looked up from germline, CDR1 is SQVTM and CDR2 is ANQGSEA. Trimming left V 1 base short and J 6 bases short, with 12 bases between. CDR3 length: 13 amino acids. The CDR3 nucleotides read TGCAGCGTTGAAGTTTTGGAAGGGAAGACCCAGTACTTC. It encodes CSVEVLEGKTQYF. The full variable domain, rest sourced from reference TRBV29-1 and TRBJ2-5, is SAVISQKPSRDICQRGTSLTIQCQVDSQVTMMFWYRQQPGQSLTLIATANQGSEATYESGFVIDKFPISRPNLTFSTLTVSNMSPEDSSIYLCSVEVLEGKTQYFGPGTRLLVL.

The DNA of the CDR3 is TGTGCCCAATGGATAGGCACCTTCAACTATGGCTACACCTTC. Amino acids: CAQWIGTFNYGYTF. This chain connects TRBV30 to TRBJ1-2; D gene ambiguous. Trimming pared 8 bases from V and 2 bases from J, leaving 18 bases between. The germline gives CDR1 GTSNPN, CDR2 SVGIG (reference sequence). This CDR3 has 14 amino acids.

This clone was observed a single time. The chain has TRBV15 and TRBJ2-7; D gene uncertain. Between the trimmed V and J ends, which lost 5 bases and 3 bases, there was a span of 14 bases. CDR3 length equals 14 residues. Germline lookup yields CDR1 LNHNV and CDR2 YYDKDF (reference sequence). CDR3 protein: CATSRTTYSYEQYF. The CDR3 DNA sequence: TGTGCCACCAGCCGGACGACTTACAGCTACGAGCAGTACTTC.

The chain has TRBV18 and TRBJ1-1, with D maybe TRBD1 (6 bases). The V end was cut by 3 bases, the J end by 0 bases, with 8 bases between. The germline V gene encodes CDR1 KGHSH and CDR2 LQKENI. This CDR3 is 14 amino acids long. CDR3 in DNA: TGTGCCAGCTCACCGGACAGAATGAACACTGAAGCTTTCTTT. Residues: CASSPDRMNTEAFF.

This chain's CDR3 is CASSLTTGSYGYTF. CDR3 nucleotides: TGTGCCAGCAGTCTCACAACAGGGTCCTATGGCTACACCTTC. The J gene is TRBJ1-2, the V gene TRBV7-2, with D perhaps matching TRBD1 (6 bases). CDR1 SGHTA and CDR2 FQGNSA come from the germline V gene. With 6 bases removed from V and 4 bases from J, the gap between germline ends came to 15 bases. The CDR3 runs 14 residues.

CDR3 bases: TGTGCCAGCAGCTCACCGAGAGGGGTAGCAGCGGGAGCGGGAAAGACCCAGTACTTC. As protein: CASSSPRGVAAGAGKTQYF. This chain joins TRBV7-9 and TRBJ2-5, with TRBD2 identical over 8 bases. J lost 6 bases, V lost 4 bases, and 22 bases had no gene match. In germline, CDR1 is SEHNR, CDR2 FQNEAQ (reference sequence). The CDR3 has 19 residues.

The chain joins TRBV5-1 to TRBJ2-3; TRBD2 might be the D (6 bases). In germline, CDR1 is SGHRS, CDR2 YFSETQ. Trimming stripped 4 bases from V and 2 bases from J, with 11 bases between. The CDR3 covers 14 residues. CDR3 DNA: TGCGCCAGCAGCGGGGGGTCCTTCACAGATACGCAGTATTTT. Its protein is CASSGGSFTDTQYF.

Only one count was recorded for this clone. The CDR3 DNA sequence: TGTGCCAGCAGCTTGGCGGACAGGGGAACTGAAGCTTTCTTT. Encoded protein: CASSLADRGTEAFF. The chain links TRBV5-8 to TRBJ1-1; 9 positions agree with TRBD1. With V trimmed by 0 bases and J by 5 bases, 2 bases remained unmatched. Looked up from germline, CDR1 is SGHTS and CDR2 is YDEGEE. CDR3 length: 14 residues.

The gene calls are TRBV7-3 and TRBJ2-3; D is unresolved. The germline CDR1 and CDR2 sequences are SGHTA and FQGTGA. The V gene lost 6 bases and the J gene lost 3 bases, with 7 bases spanning the gap. This CDR3 region has 12 residues. As DNA, the CDR3 is TGTGCCAGCAGACATCTAACAGATACGCAGTATTTT. Translating gives CASRHLTDTQYF.

V usage is TRBV28 and J usage is TRBJ1-5; D is possibly TRBD1 (5 bases). V gave up 2 bases and J gave up 6 bases, with 11 bases separating them. The CDR3 is made up of 14 amino acids. Germline V gene data show CDR1 as MDHEN and CDR2 as SYDVKM. This CDR3 is CASSLSQGGQPQHF. CDR3 DNA: TGTGCCAGCAGTTTAAGCCAGGGCGGTCAGCCCCAGCATTTT.

The chain combines TRBV28 with TRBJ2-7; 7 bases line up with TRBD2. Trimming took 5 bases from V and 0 from J; bases not matched to a gene: 10. There are 16 residues in the CDR3. The germline CDR1 and CDR2 sequences are MDHEN and SYDVKM. As DNA, the CDR3 is TGTGCCAGCAGTCTCTTGGGCAGCGGGGACTCCTACGAGCAGTACTTC. Protein sequence: CASSLLGSGDSYEQYF.

The CDR3: CASSLHRYTF. CDR3 nucleotides: TGTGCCAGCAGCTTGCACCGCTACACCTTC. The chain recombines TRBV5-8 with TRBJ1-2; no definite D call. Per the germline V gene, CDR1 is SGHTS and CDR2 is YDEGEE. The V and J ends lost 1 base and 9 bases respectively, with 4 bases between them. CDR3 size: 10 residues.

The rearrangement joins TRBV5-1 to TRBJ2-7, with D possibly matching TRBD2 (5 bases). V was shortened by 7 bases and J by 1 base, with 15 bases between the two germline ends. The CDR3 runs to 14 residues. CDR1 and CDR2 (germline): SGHRS, YFSETQ. The DNA for the CDR3 is TGCGCCAGCTCCCTCGGAGGAGTTTCCTACGAGCAGTACTTC. Protein sequence: CASSLGGVSYEQYF.

The chain joins TRBV30 to TRBJ1-1; D gene ambiguous. Trimming removed 3 bases at V and 1 base at J, with 9 bases between. The V gene's germline CDR1 is GTSNPN and CDR2 SVGIG (reference sequence). The CDR3 has 13 residues. CDR3 coding DNA: TGTGCCTGGAGAGGCTCCAAGAACACTGAAGCTTTCTTT. This encodes CAWRGSKNTEAFF.

This sequence joins TRBV7-9 and TRBJ2-7; D might be TRBD1 (6 bases). Germline CDR1 is SEHNR and CDR2 is FQNEAQ (reference sequence). Trimming removed 4 bases at V and 0 bases at J, with 13 bases between. The CDR3 runs 15 residues. The CDR3 spells CASSSRTDTSYEQYF. The CDR3 region has the DNA TGTGCCAGCAGCTCTAGGACAGATACCTCCTACGAGCAGTACTTC.

This chain links TRBV2 with TRBJ1-5; D uncertain. Trimming took 4 bases from V and 4 from J, leaving 11 bases between them. CDR3 length: 14 amino acids. Germline CDR1 SNHLY, CDR2 FYNNEI. In nucleotides, the CDR3 is TGTGCCAGCAGTGGAGCGGCAGAGAATCAGCCCCAGCATTTT. It encodes CASSGAAENQPQHF.

The chain is built from TRBV29-1 and TRBJ1-5; D perhaps matches TRBD1 (5 bases). The CDR3 is 13 amino acids. Germline V gene lookup returns CDR1 SQVTM and CDR2 ANQGSEA. The V end was cut by 4 bases, the J end by 0 bases, with 7 bases between. The CDR3 nucleotides are TGCAGCGTTGGCAGGGATAGCAATCAGCCCCAGCATTTT. This codes for CSVGRDSNQPQHF.

The chain uses TRBV29-1 and TRBJ2-5; D not resolved. Germline values: CDR1 SQVTM, CDR2 ANQGSEA. The CDR3 has 9 amino acids. Between the trimmed V and J ends, which lost 7 bases and 5 bases, there was a span of 5 bases. CDR3 sequence: CSAGETQYF. The CDR3 bases are TGCAGCGCTGGGGAGACCCAGTACTTC.

The gene calls are TRBV7-2 and TRBJ2-3; no clear D. V lost 6 bases, J lost 4 bases, and 17 bases lay in between. The CDR3 runs to 15 residues. The V gene's germline CDR1 is SGHTA and CDR2 FQGNSA. In DNA, the CDR3 is TGTGCCAGCAGGGAAACCCCCCTAGAGGCAGATACGCAGTATTTT. It encodes CASRETPLEADTQYF.

V gene TRBV2 combines with J gene TRBJ2-3; 7 nucleotides match TRBD2. The CDR3 is 13 residues long. V was clipped by 10 bases and J by 7 bases; unmatched bases: 11. CDR1 and CDR2 from the germline V gene are SNHLY and FYNNEI. CDR3: CANGAGEVNTQYF. DNA for the CDR3: TGTGCCAACGGGGCGGGAGAGGTTAATACGCAGTATTTT.

This chain joins TRBV5-4 and TRBJ2-7; D tentatively reads TRBD1 or TRBD2 (5 bases each). Per the germline V gene, CDR1 is SGHNT and CDR2 is YYREEE (reference sequence). Trimming cost V 4 bases and J 7 bases, with 18 bases left between them. The CDR3 length is 14 residues. CDR3 nucleotide sequence: TGTGCCAGCAGCGGGCCGGGACCACGCTTGGAGCAGTACTTC. Its translation: CASSGPGPRLEQYF.

The chain employs TRBV6-5 and TRBJ1-2, with 7 bases matching TRBD1. V gave up 0 bases and J gave up 7 bases; unmatched junction bases: 5. This CDR3 comprises 14 residues. Looked up from germline, CDR1 is MNHEY and CDR2 is SVGAGI. The CDR3 spells CASSYSSQGSGYTF. In nucleotides, the CDR3 is TGTGCCAGCAGTTACTCTTCACAGGGGTCTGGCTACACCTTC.

This rearrangement joins TRBV5-1 to TRBJ2-7; D is unresolved. This CDR3 spans 15 amino acids. Trimming took off 0 bases at V and 0 bases at J, with 10 bases between the two ends. Germline V gene data show CDR1 as SGHRS and CDR2 as YFSETQ. This CDR3 reads CASSLDSYNSYEQYF. Here the CDR3 DNA reads TGCGCCAGCAGCTTGGACAGTTACAACTCCTACGAGCAGTACTTC.

On this clone itself: This specimen includes other DNA sequences encoding the same CDR3. The chain joins TRBV14 to TRBJ2-5, with TRBD2 as a possible D gene (5 bases). The germline gives CDR1 SGHDN, CDR2 FVKESK. V lost 0 bases to trimming and J lost 7 bases, with 15 bases between them. This CDR3 is built from 15 residues. The CDR3 nucleotides read TGTGCCAGCAGCCAAGATCAGTTAGCCGCGGGGACCCAGTACTTC. Translated: CASSQDQLAAGTQYF. The variable domain in full, completed from reference TRBV14 and TRBJ2-5, reads EAGVTQFPSHSVIEKGQTVTLRCDPISGHDNLYWYRRVMGKEIKFLLHFVKESKQDESGMPNNRFLAERTGGTYSTLKVQPAELEDSGVYFCASSQDQLAAGTQYFGPGTRLLVL.